The 20 T cell receptor beta chains listed next were all sequenced from one sample in a study of T cell responses to AZD1222 COVID-19 vaccine. This table comes from immunoSEQ multiplex PCR, and its TCRdb copy is limited to in-frame clones, with some not included. The repertoire holds 150,000 to 200,000 clones, with almost 95% as singletons. The source was peripheral blood, collected on day 0 of AZD1222 vaccination. The source of these receptors is an adult in good health.

Written as DNA, the CDR3 is TGTGCCAGCAGTCAGGGGAATCAGCCCCAGCATTTT. Its translation: CASSQGNQPQHF. V gene TRBV27 combines with J gene TRBJ1-5, with D possibly matching TRBD1 (6 bases). The germline V and J ends were trimmed by 5 bases and 4 bases, with 6 bases remaining between them. Germline V gene sequence: CDR1 MNHEY, CDR2 SMNVEV (reference sequence). The CDR3 is made up of 12 amino acids.

Only one count was recorded for this clone. The chain links TRBV7-9 to TRBJ2-7; tentatively, D is TRBD2 (6 bases). There are 14 residues in the CDR3. From germline, CDR1 is SEHNR and CDR2 FQNEAQ (reference sequence). V lost 5 bases and J lost 3, with 14 bases in between. The CDR3 DNA is TGTGCCAGCAGCGACCGTGGAGGGGTCTACGAGCAGTACTTC. It is translated as CASSDRGGVYEQYF.

The V call is TRBV4-2, the J call TRBJ1-5; the D is unclear. The CDR3 is 14 residues long. V dropped 4 bases and J dropped 1 base, with 8 bases sitting between them. The germline CDR1 and CDR2 sequences are LGHNA and YNFKEQ. CDR3 DNA sequence: TGTGCCAGCAGCCCGACCGAGAGCAATCAGCCCCAGCATTTT. This sequence encodes CASSPTESNQPQHF.

This chain joins TRBV27 and TRBJ1-1; 7 bases agree with TRBD1. Germline loops: CDR1 MNHEY, CDR2 SMNVEV (reference sequence). Trimming removed 5 bases from V and 5 bases from J; junction bases left unmatched: 5. The CDR3 covers 13 residues. The CDR3 nucleotides are TGTGCCAGCAGTACGACAGGGAGGACTGAAGCTTTCTTT. This sequence encodes CASSTTGRTEAFF.

The rearrangement uses TRBV3-1 (or the pseudogene TRBV3-2) and TRBJ1-6, with D uncertain. Germline CDR1 is LGHDT and CDR2 is YNNKEL (reference sequence). Trimming left V 0 bases short and J 8 bases short, with 5 bases between. The CDR3 spans 13 residues. The CDR3 loop reads CASSQEGDSPLHF. CDR3 in DNA: TGTGCCAGCAGCCAAGAGGGCGATTCACCCCTCCACTTT.

This chain links TRBV2 with TRBJ1-3; TRBD1 is a possible D gene (5 bases). Deletions cut 2 bases from V and 11 bases from J, with 13 bases between. Germline V gives CDR1 SNHLY, CDR2 FYNNEI. The CDR3 length is 13 residues. The DNA for the CDR3 is TGTGCCAGCAGTGAACCCTTGTACAGGCCCATATATTTT. This gives the protein CASSEPLYRPIYF.

The genes are TRBV5-6 and TRBJ2-7; possible D gene TRBD2, 6 bases. The germline V gene has CDR1 SGHDT and CDR2 YYEEEE. The CDR3 extends over 17 amino acids. The germline V and J ends were trimmed by 5 bases and 5 bases, with 26 bases remaining between them. The CDR3 sequence is CASREWAGQRAIDEQYF. The CDR3 coding sequence is TGTGCCAGCAGGGAATGGGCCGGCCAGCGGGCGATCGACGAGCAGTACTTC.

The V gene is TRBV4-2, the J gene TRBJ1-5; D may be TRBD1 (6 bases). The CDR3 extends over 16 amino acids. Germline V gene sequence: CDR1 LGHNA, CDR2 YNFKEQ. V was cut by 0 bases and J by 3 bases, with 12 bases left in between. The CDR3: CASSQDHGGFNQPQHF. The CDR3 DNA sequence: TGTGCCAGCAGCCAAGATCACGGGGGCTTCAATCAGCCCCAGCATTTT.

In this sample, this clone turned up once. The V gene is TRBV10-3, the J gene TRBJ1-6, with D unresolved. The V and J ends lost 2 bases and 8 bases respectively, with 10 bases between them. The CDR3 is 14 amino acids. CDR1 is ENHRY and CDR2 is SYGVKD in the germline V gene. CDR3 amino acids: CAISELDTDSPLHF. CDR3 sequence (DNA): TGTGCCATCAGTGAGCTCGACACGGATTCACCCCTCCACTTT.

The gene calls are TRBV2 and TRBJ1-1; D possibly corresponds to TRBD1 (5 bases). The germline CDR1 and CDR2 sequences are SNHLY and FYNNEI. The CDR3 loop spans 14 amino acids. V lost 8 bases and J lost 1, with 14 bases in between. The CDR3 bases are TGTGCCAGCCTGCCGGGGCCCTCGAACACTGAAGCTTTCTTT. This gives the protein CASLPGPSNTEAFF.

The chain uses TRBV14 and TRBJ2-3; D gene uncertain. Trimming pared 1 base from V and 7 bases from J, leaving 3 bases between. The CDR3 is made up of 11 amino acids. The germline CDR1 and CDR2 sequences are SGHDN and FVKESK. The CDR3 DNA reads TGTGCCAGCAGCCAAGTTAATACGCAGTATTTT. Encoded protein: CASSQVNTQYF.

This chain links TRBV6-1 with TRBJ2-7; tentatively, D is TRBD2 (5 bases). CDR1 and CDR2 (germline): MNHNS, SASEGT. The CDR3 extends over 13 amino acids. V lost 2 bases and J 3 bases, leaving 8 bases between the germline ends. CDR3 sequence: CASSEYRGYEQYF. CDR3 nucleotide sequence: TGTGCCAGCAGTGAATATCGGGGCTACGAGCAGTACTTC.

The V call is TRBV11-2, the J call TRBJ1-4, with unresolved D. Germline V CDR1 and CDR2: SGHAT, FQNNGV. CDR3 length: 16 amino acids. Trimming stripped 1 base from V and 0 bases from J, with 9 bases between. The CDR3 reads CASSLVRGATNEKLFF. CDR3 coding DNA: TGTGCCAGCAGCTTAGTCCGGGGTGCAACTAATGAAAAACTGTTTTTT.

This rearrangement joins TRBV19 to TRBJ1-2; 9 bases agree with TRBD1. CDR1 is LNHDA and CDR2 is SQIVND in the germline V gene (reference sequence). This CDR3 contains 14 residues. V was pared by 3 bases and J by 8 bases, with 7 bases of the junction left unmatched. CDR3 protein: CASSIPGTGKGYTF. Written as DNA, the CDR3 is TGTGCCAGTAGTATCCCCGGGACAGGGAAGGGCTACACCTTC.

This chain joins TRBV4-2 and TRBJ1-5; 12 bases fit TRBD1. After removal of 1 base from V and 7 bases from J, the junction contained 2 bases not matched to a gene. The CDR3 covers 15 residues. From germline, CDR1 is LGHNA and CDR2 YNFKEQ. The CDR3 region has the DNA TGTGCCAGCAGCCAAGGGGGGACAGGGGGCCAGCCCCAGCATTTT. As protein: CASSQGGTGGQPQHF.

The genes are TRBV11-2 and TRBJ2-3, with D perhaps TRBD2 (6 bases). Trimming cost V 0 bases and J 1 base, with 11 bases left between them. The CDR3 runs 16 residues. CDR1 SGHAT and CDR2 FQNNGV come from the germline V gene. The CDR3 sequence: CASSLDEWGGTDTQYF. The CDR3 nucleotides read TGTGCCAGCAGCTTAGATGAGTGGGGGGGCACAGATACGCAGTATTTT.

The chain combines TRBV19 with TRBJ1-6; D may be TRBD1 (5 bases). CDR3 length equals 14 residues. Trimming left V 6 bases short and J 3 bases short, with 9 bases between. The germline CDR1 and CDR2 sequences are LNHDA and SQIVND (reference sequence). Here the CDR3 reads CASRTDLYNSPLHF. Written as DNA, the CDR3 is TGTGCCAGTAGGACAGATCTCTATAATTCACCCCTCCACTTT.

The rearrangement uses TRBV7-2 and TRBJ2-6; 9 nucleotides match TRBD1. The V gene end was trimmed by 5 bases and the J gene end by 2 bases; junction bases not matched to a gene: 10. Germline V gene sequence: CDR1 SGHTA, CDR2 FQGNSA. The CDR3 consists of 18 residues. The CDR3 loop is CASSLRPRTGAGANVLTF. For the CDR3, the DNA is TGTGCCAGCAGCCTCCGCCCACGGACAGGGGCTGGGGCCAACGTCCTGACTTTC.

The chain joins TRBV6-1 to TRBJ2-3; perhaps D is TRBD1 or TRBD2 (5 bases each). Trimming pared 2 bases from V and 14 bases from J, leaving 17 bases between. This CDR3 comprises 13 residues. Germline V gives CDR1 MNHNS, CDR2 SASEGT. Here the CDR3 DNA reads TGTGCCAGCAGTGAATCGGGGACCACTGCGCTGTATTTT. Its protein is CASSESGTTALYF.

The chain uses TRBV6-5 and TRBJ1-2; perhaps TRBD1 as D (5 bases). The CDR3 is 13 amino acids. Trimming left V 5 bases short and J 5 bases short, with 12 bases between. Germline V gives CDR1 MNHEY, CDR2 SVGAGI. The CDR3 loop reads CASSPDRIYGYTF. In DNA form, the CDR3 reads TGTGCCAGCAGTCCAGACAGAATATATGGCTACACCTTC.